Below, 17 T cell receptor beta chains from the same sample are listed, as sequenced in a study of blood T cells in healthy people across ages. With a J-beta primer mix and a sample-barcoded 5' primer, a second PCR ran roughly 6 to 12 cycles. TCRdb re-analysed the 5' RACE reads in MiXCR, keeping a single row per CDR3 protein. The sample shows around 870,000 distinct CDR3 sequences, 29% of them seen only once. The sequencing sample was made of blood. Receptor source: a woman at least 80 years old in good health.

This clonotype was found many times. The chain joins TRBV28 to TRBJ2-5, with 13 positions matching TRBD2. The CDR3 has 17 residues. The V segment lost 6 bases and the J segment 2 bases; nucleotides outside the gene matches: 9. Germline lookup yields CDR1 MDHEN and CDR2 SYDVKM. This chain's CDR3 is CASRLPPGLAGQETQYF. Here the CDR3 DNA reads TGTGCCAGCAGGCTGCCTCCGGGACTAGCGGGACAAGAGACCCAGTACTTC.

This chain joins TRBV6-6 and TRBJ1-5; TRBD1 might be the D (5 bases). The CDR3 loop spans 16 amino acids. Germline values: CDR1 MNHNY, CDR2 SVGAGI (reference sequence). V was shortened by 5 bases and J by 0 bases, with 14 bases between the two germline ends. CDR3 coding DNA: TGTGCCAGCAGTGGCCGGGACTCCCTTAGCAATCAGCCCCAGCATTTT. The encoded protein is CASSGRDSLSNQPQHF.

This clonotype was picked up many times. This chain connects TRBV7-2 to TRBJ2-1, with TRBD1 as a possible D gene (5 bases). Germline CDR1 is SGHTA and CDR2 is FQGNSA. V shed 5 bases and J shed 9 bases, with 11 bases lying between them. The CDR3 consists of 12 residues. CDR3 in DNA: TGTGCCAGCAGCACTCAGGGTGCTGAGCAGTTCTTC. Its protein product is CASSTQGAEQFF.

In regard to this clonotype: A much larger clone differs from this one at a single base, so this may be a read error. The chain combines TRBV9 with TRBJ1-2; D possibly corresponds to TRBD1 (5 bases). The germline V gene has CDR1 SGDLS and CDR2 YYNGEE. V was pared by 0 bases and J by 2 bases, with 11 bases between. CDR3 length: 15 residues. This CDR3 is CASSVGDSGNYGYTF. In DNA form, the CDR3 reads TGTGCCAGCAGCGTAGGTGACAGTGGGAACTATGGCTACACCTTC.

This clonotype was counted at least ten times. CDR3 protein: CSARPWGGLPGQETQYF. CDR3 nucleotide sequence: TGCAGTGCTAGACCCTGGGGGGGGCTCCCGGGGCAAGAGACCCAGTACTTC. The chain is built from TRBV20-1 and TRBJ2-5, with D perhaps TRBD2 (7 bases). V gave up 2 bases and J gave up 2 bases, with 21 bases separating them. This CDR3 is 17 amino acids long. Per the germline V gene, CDR1 is DFQATT and CDR2 is SNEGSKA (reference sequence).

This sequence joins TRBV20-1 and TRBJ2-3, with D unresolved. The V end was cut by 4 bases, the J end by 4 bases, with 15 bases between. The CDR3 runs to 14 residues. CDR1 and CDR2 from the germline V gene are DFQATT and SNEGSKA (reference sequence). CDR3 sequence: CSATPPVPADTQYF. The CDR3, as DNA: TGCAGTGCTACTCCCCCGGTCCCCGCAGATACGCAGTATTTT.

This clonotype was recorded at least ten times. The chain couples TRBV12-3 or TRBV12-4 to TRBJ2-4, with 8 bases that match TRBD1. The trim removed 8 bases at V and 0 bases at J, leaving 9 bases unmatched. This CDR3 has 16 amino acids. DNA for the CDR3: TGTGCCAGCCAAAACAGGGGGGCACTAGCCAAAAACATTCAGTACTTC. This codes for CASQNRGALAKNIQYF.

In its sample, this clonotype was seen a few times. Possible read error: a much larger clone is one base away. This chain links TRBV24-1 with TRBJ2-3, with a possible D match to TRBD1 (5 bases). CDR1 is KGHDR, CDR2 SFDVKD, per germline. This CDR3 region has 16 residues. This CDR3 reads CAASTVMGRSTDTQYF. The CDR3 DNA reads as TGTGCCGCCAGTACAGTTATGGGGCGGAGCACAGATACGCAGTATTTT.

As concerns this clonotype: This may be a read error: a much more frequent sequence differs by one nucleotide. Here the CDR3 reads CASRSRGPGSYNEQFF. The DNA for the CDR3 is TGTGCCAGCAGAAGCAGGGGGCCCGGGTCCTACAATGAGCAGTTCTTC. The chain joins TRBV14 to TRBJ2-1, with 8 bases that match TRBD1. V lost 6 bases to trimming and J lost 1 base; unmatched junction nucleotides: 8. Looked up from germline, CDR1 is SGHDN and CDR2 is FVKESK. The length of the CDR3 is 16 residues. The full variable domain, in which reference TRBV14 and TRBJ2-1 provide the parts outside the CDR3, is EAGVTQFPSHSVIEKGQTVTLRCDPISGHDNLYWYRRVMGKEIKFLLHFVKESKQDESGMPNNRFLAERTGGTYSTLKVQPAELEDSGVYFCASRSRGPGSYNEQFFGPGTRLTVL.

This clonotype was found many times. This chain joins TRBV27 and TRBJ2-7, with TRBD2 matching over 8 bases. The CDR3 covers 15 residues. V gave up 7 bases and J gave up 5 bases; unmatched junction bases: 13. From germline, CDR1 is MNHEY and CDR2 SMNVEV (reference sequence). The CDR3 protein is CASTLRAGGFHEQYF. The CDR3, as DNA: TGTGCCAGCACCCTCCGCGCGGGGGGCTTCCACGAGCAGTACTTC.

This chain connects TRBV7-2 to TRBJ2-7; D is possibly TRBD1 (7 bases). There are 13 residues in the CDR3. V lost 8 bases and J 2 bases, leaving 13 bases between the germline ends. Germline lookup yields CDR1 SGHTA and CDR2 FQGNSA. CDR3 nucleotides: TGTGCCAGCTCCAGGGGGGCCCCCTACGAGCAGTACTTC. Translation gives CASSRGAPYEQYF.

Points on this clonotype: This may arise from a read error, as a much more abundant clone is one base away. The J gene is TRBJ2-5, the V gene TRBV20-1; 9 nucleotides align to TRBD2. Germline CDR1 DFQATT, CDR2 SNEGSKA (reference sequence). The CDR3 runs to 13 residues. With 5 bases clipped from V and 11 bases from J, the junction kept 12 bases outside the gene matches. The CDR3 loop reads CSASAGGLNEQYF. The CDR3 nucleotides read TGCAGTGCTTCTGCGGGGGGGTTAAATGAGCAGTACTTC.

This clonotype has at least ten counts. The chain combines TRBV24-1 with TRBJ2-5; tentative D call: TRBD2 (5 bases). This CDR3 is 15 amino acids long. Germline CDR1 reads KGHDR; CDR2 reads SFDVKD. Trimming took 5 bases from V and 2 from J, leaving 14 bases between them. The CDR3 coding sequence is TGTGCCACCAGTGGCGCCCTCGGGGAACAAGAGACCCAGTACTTC. Translation gives CATSGALGEQETQYF.

V usage is TRBV6-5 and J usage is TRBJ2-2; tentative D call: TRBD1 (5 bases). Per the germline V gene, CDR1 is MNHEY and CDR2 is SVGAGI. This CDR3 spans 13 amino acids. V lost 6 bases, J lost 1 base, and 6 bases lay in between. The CDR3 sequence: CASRQVNTGELFF. In DNA, the CDR3 is TGTGCCAGCAGACAGGTGAACACCGGGGAGCTGTTTTTT.

This chain uses TRBV6-1 with TRBJ2-7, with D perhaps matching TRBD1 (6 bases). The germline gives CDR1 MNHNS, CDR2 SASEGT. The CDR3 is made up of 10 amino acids. The CDR3 protein is CASSERTVNV. CDR3 DNA: TGTGCCAGCAGTGAGCGGACAGTTAACGTC.

The rearrangement uses TRBV20-1 and TRBJ1-5, with a tentative D call TRBD1 (5 bases). Germline loops: CDR1 DFQATT, CDR2 SNEGSKA (reference sequence). V lost 3 bases and J 2 bases, leaving 11 bases between the germline ends. This CDR3 region has 14 residues. The CDR3 region has the DNA TGCAGTGCTAGCCAGGGATGGCGCAATCAGCCCCAGCATTTT. It codes for CSASQGWRNQPQHF.

Worth noting for this clonotype: A much more abundant neighbour one base away suggests this may be a read error. The V call is TRBV12-3 or TRBV12-4, the J call TRBJ2-3, with TRBD1 identical over 12 bases. The J segment lost 7 bases and the V segment lost 6 bases, leaving 5 bases of the junction unmatched. The CDR3 covers 14 residues. The CDR3 here is CASRGTGGANTQYF. In DNA form, the CDR3 reads TGTGCCAGCAGAGGGACAGGGGGCGCGAATACGCAGTATTTT.